This is a list of T cell receptor beta chains from one sample in a study of blood T cell repertoires in COVID-19. Sequencing was performed with immunoSEQ multiplex PCR; in TCRdb, only in-frame clones are kept and a portion is missing. The sample yields about 120,000 clones, approximately 80% seen once. Sequenced: peripheral blood. These receptors came from a human donor in a cohort sampled during active COVID-19. Both conserved end residues are part of each CDR3. D genes are given only for firm matches. A clone size is listed for some rows: how often the clone was seen (once, few, many), or a class if it is expanded.

v_call: TRBV9; clone_size: -; j_call: TRBJ2-1; d_call: TRBD2; cdr3_aa: CASSESSGRWYNEQFF; cdr3_nt: TGTGCCAGCAGCGAGTCTAGCGGGAGGTGGTACAATGAGCAGTTCTTC
v_call: TRBV3-1/TRBV3-2; clone_size: -; j_call: TRBJ2-5; d_call: TRBD1; cdr3_aa: CASSQAGQAHQETQYF; cdr3_nt: TGTGCCAGCAGCCAAGCGGGACAGGCCCATCAAGAGACCCAGTACTTC
v_call: TRBV7-2; clone_size: few; j_call: TRBJ1-5; d_call: TRBD1; cdr3_aa: CASSPQGVLRNQPQHF; cdr3_nt: TGTGCCAGCAGCCCACAGGGGGTCTTGAGAAATCAGCCCCAGCATTTT
v_call: TRBV9; clone_size: -; j_call: TRBJ2-7; d_call: -; cdr3_aa: CASSPVGGYEQYF; cdr3_nt: TGTGCCAGCAGCCCCGTGGGGGGCTACGAGCAGTACTTC
v_call: TRBV6-2/TRBV6-3; clone_size: few; j_call: TRBJ1-6; d_call: -; cdr3_aa: CASSDRSQAYNSPLHF; cdr3_nt: TGTGCCAGCAGTGACAGAAGTCAAGCCTATAATTCACCCCTCCACTTT
v_call: TRBV12-3/TRBV12-4; clone_size: few; j_call: TRBJ2-7; d_call: -; cdr3_aa: CASSFTPREQYF; cdr3_nt: TGTGCCAGCAGTTTCACGCCGCGGGAGCAGTACTTC
v_call: TRBV11-3; clone_size: few; j_call: TRBJ1-1; d_call: TRBD1; cdr3_aa: CASRGTGMNTEAFF; cdr3_nt: TGTGCCAGCAGAGGGACAGGGATGAACACTGAAGCTTTCTTT
v_call: TRBV18; clone_size: -; j_call: TRBJ1-1; d_call: -; cdr3_aa: CASSFASRQMNTEAFF; cdr3_nt: TGTGCCAGCTCATTTGCGAGCAGACAAATGAACACTGAAGCTTTCTTT
v_call: TRBV6-5; clone_size: -; j_call: TRBJ1-6; d_call: TRBD1; cdr3_aa: CASTLDRGLKPLHF; cdr3_nt: TGTGCCAGCACCCTTGACAGGGGGCTGAAGCCCCTCCACTTT
v_call: TRBV24-1; clone_size: -; j_call: TRBJ1-2; d_call: -; cdr3_aa: CATSSNYGYTF; cdr3_nt: TGTGCCACCAGCTCCAACTATGGCTACACCTTC